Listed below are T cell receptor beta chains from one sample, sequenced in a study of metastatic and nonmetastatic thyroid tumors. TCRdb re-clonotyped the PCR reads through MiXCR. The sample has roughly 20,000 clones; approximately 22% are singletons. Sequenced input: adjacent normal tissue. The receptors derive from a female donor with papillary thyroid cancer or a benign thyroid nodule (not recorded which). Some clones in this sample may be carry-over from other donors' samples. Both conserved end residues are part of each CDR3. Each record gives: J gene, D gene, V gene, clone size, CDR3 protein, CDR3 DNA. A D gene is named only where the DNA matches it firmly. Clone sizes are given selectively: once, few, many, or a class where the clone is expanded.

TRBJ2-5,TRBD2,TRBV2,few,CASSEARGGGKTQYF,TGTGCCAGCAGTGAAGCGCGGGGGGGCGGGAAGACCCAGTACTTC
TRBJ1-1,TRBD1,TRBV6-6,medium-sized,CASSPLLWDSRPNTEAFF,TGTGCCAGCAGTCCACTTTTGTGGGACAGTCGACCTAACACTGAAGCTTTCTTT
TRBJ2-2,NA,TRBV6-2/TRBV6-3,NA,CAISLRAGANTGELFF,TGTGCCATCAGTCTCCGGGCCGGGGCCAACACCGGGGAGCTGTTTTTT
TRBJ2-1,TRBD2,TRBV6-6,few,CASSSGRLAGALNEQFF,TGTGCCAGCAGTTCGGGCCGACTAGCGGGAGCGCTTAATGAGCAGTTCTTC
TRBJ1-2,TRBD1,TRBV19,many,CASSMALTGDWGYTF,TGTGCCAGTAGTATGGCCTTAACAGGGGATTGGGGCTACACCTTC
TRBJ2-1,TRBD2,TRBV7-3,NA,CASRIYGGSYNEQFF,TGTGCCAGCCGTATTTACGGGGGGTCCTACAATGAGCAGTTCTTC
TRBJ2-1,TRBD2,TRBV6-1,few,CASSVSLASYNEQFF,TGTGCCAGCAGTGTTTCACTAGCGTCTTACAATGAGCAGTTCTTC
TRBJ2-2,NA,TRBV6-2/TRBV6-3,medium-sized,CASSYSPRTAWYTGELFF,TGTGCCAGCAGTTACTCCCCCAGGACGGCGTGGTACACCGGGGAGCTGTTTTTT
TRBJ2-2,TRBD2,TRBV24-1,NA,CATSADLAGATGELFF,TGTGCCACCAGTGCCGACCTAGCGGGAGCTACCGGGGAGCTGTTTTTT
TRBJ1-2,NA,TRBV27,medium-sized,CASSFSGGADYGYTF,TGTGCCAGCAGTTTTTCTGGGGGCGCTGACTATGGCTACACCTTC
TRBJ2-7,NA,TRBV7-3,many,CASRGPPGQGGLAGTYEQYF,TGTGCCAGCAGAGGGCCCCCGGGACAGGGCGGGCTAGCGGGTACCTACGAGCAGTACTTC